The following is a T cell receptor (beta chain) sequence with its context. Original methodology: Amplification of reference gene primers provided the estimated nucleated cell counts. The table came from immunoSEQ multiplex PCR; TCRdb's copy has only in-frame clones and leaves some out. V and J calls and clone size are as listed in that table; D and trimming were resolved from the DNA. This sample yields roughly 120,000 clones, of which more than 80% are seen a single time; 3.2% belongs to the top ten. Trimming pared 2 bases from V and 11 bases from J, leaving 7 bases between. Germline assignment: CDR1 SGHTA and CDR2 FQGNSA. The CDR3 is 11 amino acids. The data belong to a study of blood T cell repertoires in COVID-19. Study summary: The study drew acute and convalescent COVID-19 samples from the United States, Italy and Spain. Sources were T cells, B-cell-depleted T cells, or PBMCs; the material itself was cDNA or gDNA.

Seattle researchers signed up patients amid active infection and tracked them longitudinally. This TCR came from an elderly woman with COVID-19, enrolled during active disease. The rearrangement joins TRBV7-2 to TRBJ2-4; D is possibly TRBD2 (6 bases). Sequencing was carried out using peripheral blood. The CDR3 sequence is CASSLRDFQYF. For the CDR3, the DNA is TGTGCCAGCAGCTTAAGGGACTTTCAGTACTTC.